These 19 T cell receptor beta chains came from one sample sequenced in a study of blood T cell repertoires in COVID-19. Generated by immunoSEQ multiplex PCR, the TCRdb table keeps only in-frame clones and is missing some. The table includes just under 250,000 clones, around 87% detected once. Material: peripheral blood. All receptors come from a woman between 25 and 40 years old who had recovered from COVID-19.

This clone was recorded a few times. The J gene is TRBJ1-3, the V gene TRBV3-1 (or the pseudogene TRBV3-2); D is perhaps TRBD1 (6 bases). The CDR3 totals 14 residues. The V gene's germline CDR1 is LGHDT and CDR2 YNNKEL (reference sequence). Deletions cut 4 bases from V and 4 bases from J, with 11 bases between. The CDR3 sequence: CASSLRTEGNTIYF. The CDR3 bases are TGTGCCAGCAGCCTACGGACAGAAGGAAACACCATATATTTT.

V usage is TRBV6-5 and J usage is TRBJ2-5, with unresolved D. Per germline, CDR1 MNHEY and CDR2 SVGAGI. The CDR3 covers 14 residues. V lost 5 bases, J lost 1 base, and 11 bases lay in between. CDR3: CASSKRLGQETQYF. Here the CDR3 DNA reads TGTGCCAGCAGTAAACGACTGGGCCAAGAGACCCAGTACTTC.

The chain recombines TRBV9 with TRBJ1-1; 10 positions agree with TRBD1. J was trimmed by 6 bases and V by 0 bases; bases with no gene match: 14. Germline CDR1 reads SGDLS; CDR2 reads YYNGEE. The CDR3 contains 18 residues. The CDR3 here is CASSVGLVEGQGYPEAFF. The CDR3 DNA reads as TGTGCCAGCAGCGTAGGTTTAGTTGAGGGACAGGGGTATCCTGAAGCTTTCTTT. The full variable domain, its missing parts supplied by reference TRBV9 and TRBJ1-1, is DSGVTQTPKHLITATGQRVTLRCSPRSGDLSVYWYQQSLDQGLQFLIQYYNGEERAKGNILERFSAQQFPDLHSELNLSSLELGDSALYFCASSVGLVEGQGYPEAFFGQGTRLTVV.

This chain connects TRBV7-9 to TRBJ2-5, with D maybe TRBD2 (5 bases). In germline, CDR1 is SEHNR, CDR2 FQNEAQ (reference sequence). This CDR3 has 14 residues. Trimming left V 1 base short and J 5 bases short, with 11 bases between. CDR3 bases: TGTGCCAGCAGCTTAGGAGGGTTCCCGGAGACCCAGTACTTC. Translation: CASSLGGFPETQYF.

The chain recombines TRBV27 with TRBJ1-1; D gene unclear. Per the germline V gene, CDR1 is MNHEY and CDR2 is SMNVEV (reference sequence). Between the trimmed V and J ends, which lost 0 bases and 4 bases, there was a span of 12 bases. The CDR3 has 15 amino acids. The DNA for the CDR3 is TGTGCCAGCAGTTTATCTCGGGCAGGACTCACTGAAGCTTTCTTT. Encoded protein: CASSLSRAGLTEAFF.

The chain is built from TRBV5-5 and TRBJ1-2, with D maybe TRBD1 (5 bases). The CDR3 extends over 16 amino acids. CDR1 and CDR2 (germline): SGHKS, YYEKEE (reference sequence). The V end lost 2 bases, the J end lost 4 bases, and 18 bases lay between the germline ends. The CDR3 reads CASSFGVGPLPYGYTF. The CDR3 coding sequence is TGTGCCAGCAGCTTCGGTGTGGGGCCCCTCCCCTATGGCTACACCTTC.

This chain connects TRBV10-3 to TRBJ2-3; 13 nucleotides match TRBD2. Germline CDR1 and CDR2: ENHRY and SYGVKD. This CDR3 contains 20 residues. V shed 0 bases, J shed 0 bases, and the junction held 9 bases outside the gene matches. The DNA for the CDR3 is TGTGCCATCAGTGAGTCCCTGTCACTAGCGGGGGGGCAAAGCACAGATACGCAGTATTTT. Amino acid sequence: CAISESLSLAGGQSTDTQYF.

This rearrangement joins TRBV19 to TRBJ2-7, with a tentative D call TRBD1 (6 bases). The CDR3 contains 13 residues. Germline V gene data show CDR1 as LNHDA and CDR2 as SQIVND (reference sequence). Trimming shortened V by 4 bases and J by 6 bases, and 13 bases separated the two germline ends. The CDR3, as DNA: TGTGCCAGTAGTACCGGACAGTACGGCGAGCAGTACTTC. Its protein is CASSTGQYGEQYF.

V and J are TRBV7-9 and TRBJ2-3, with 8 positions matching TRBD2. This CDR3 spans 12 amino acids. The V and J ends lost 11 bases and 8 bases, in that order; junction bases with no gene match: 9. Looked up from germline, CDR1 is SEHNR and CDR2 is FQNEAQ (reference sequence). This CDR3 is CASTLAGGTQYF. CDR3 sequence (DNA): TGTGCCTCCACCCTAGCGGGCGGTACGCAGTATTTT.

The chain employs TRBV5-1 and TRBJ2-7; 12 bases agree with TRBD2. CDR3 length: 15 amino acids. Germline V CDR1 and CDR2: SGHRS, YFSETQ. Trimming at V came to 4 bases and at J to 5 bases, leaving 7 bases not matched to a gene. CDR3 region: CASSQLAGGLNEQYF. CDR3 nucleotides: TGCGCCAGCAGCCAGCTAGCGGGGGGGCTCAACGAGCAGTACTTC.

V is TRBV11-2 and J is TRBJ2-1, with 11 bases that match TRBD1. Germline trimming cut 1 base from V and 14 bases from J; bases unmatched to any gene: 4. The CDR3 loop spans 13 amino acids. Germline loops: CDR1 SGHAT, CDR2 FQNNGV. The CDR3 reads CASSLGRDRGEFF. The CDR3 region has the DNA TGTGCCAGCAGCTTAGGGCGGGACAGGGGGGAGTTCTTC.

The chain joins TRBV29-1 to TRBJ2-1; 9 bases are shared with TRBD1. CDR3 length: 14 residues. J gave up 0 bases and V 7 bases, and 4 bases lay outside the gene matches. The germline CDR1 and CDR2 sequences are SQVTM and ANQGSEA. CDR3 bases: TGCAGCGCCGGGGACAGGGACTCCTACAATGAGCAGTTCTTC. Its translation is CSAGDRDSYNEQFF.

This chain connects TRBV4-2 to TRBJ1-2, with 9 bases identical to TRBD1. V was clipped by 0 bases and J by 4 bases; unmatched bases: 6. CDR1 is LGHNA and CDR2 is YNFKEQ in the germline V gene. The length of the CDR3 is 16 residues. CDR3 sequence: CASSQEWTGAVYGYTF. In DNA form, the CDR3 reads TGTGCCAGCAGCCAAGAGTGGACAGGGGCAGTCTATGGCTACACCTTC.

This clone is a singleton in its sample. The V and J genes are TRBV3-1 (or the pseudogene TRBV3-2) and TRBJ2-1; 7 nucleotides align to TRBD1. CDR3 length: 16 residues. V shed 4 bases and J 2 bases; nucleotides not matched to a gene: 8. Germline V lookup: CDR1 LGHDT, CDR2 YNNKEL (reference sequence). CDR3 DNA sequence: TGTGCCAGCAGCCCTCTTATCGGGACAGCCTACAATGAGCAGTTCTTC. It specifies CASSPLIGTAYNEQFF.

V usage is TRBV11-2 and J usage is TRBJ1-1; D is unresolved. V lost 5 bases and J lost 4, with 11 bases in between. The CDR3 totals 13 residues. Germline V lookup: CDR1 SGHAT, CDR2 FQNNGV. Written as DNA, the CDR3 is TGTGCCAGCAGCCCCACTGGCGGCACTGAAGCTTTCTTT. It encodes CASSPTGGTEAFF.

The V gene is TRBV5-6, the J gene TRBJ2-5, with 8 nucleotides matching TRBD1. The CDR3 has 15 residues. Germline V gene data show CDR1 as SGHDT and CDR2 as YYEEEE. Trimming took 5 bases from V and 0 from J; bases not matched to a gene: 6. The CDR3 DNA reads as TGTGCCAGCAGACCCACGGACAGGGACCAAGAGACCCAGTACTTC. It is translated as CASRPTDRDQETQYF.

The chain couples TRBV10-3 to TRBJ1-1, with unresolved D. This CDR3 spans 12 amino acids. V lost 6 bases, J lost 11 bases, and 16 bases lay in between. The germline V gene has CDR1 ENHRY and CDR2 SYGVKD. CDR3 coding DNA: TGTGCCATCAGAACCTCCGCGGGTCTCGCTTTCTTT. Amino acid sequence: CAIRTSAGLAFF.

Only one count was recorded for this clone. The V and J genes are TRBV5-1 and TRBJ2-3, with 8 bases lining up with TRBD2. The V gene end was trimmed by 3 bases and the J gene end by 4 bases; junction bases not matched to a gene: 10. This CDR3 has 16 amino acids. Germline V gives CDR1 SGHRS, CDR2 YFSETQ. CDR3 nucleotide sequence: TGCGCCAGCAGCTACCCACTGGACGGGGGGGCAGATACGCAGTATTTT. Translated, it gives CASSYPLDGGADTQYF.

This chain joins TRBV5-1 and TRBJ2-7; a possible D gene is TRBD1 (5 bases). CDR1 is SGHRS and CDR2 is YFSETQ in the germline V gene. The germline V and J ends were trimmed by 3 bases and 2 bases, with 9 bases remaining between them. The CDR3 is 13 residues long. As DNA, the CDR3 is TGCGCCAGCAGCTCAGGGAACCCCTACGAGCAGTACTTC. It encodes CASSSGNPYEQYF. The full variable domain, with the rest looked up from reference TRBV5-1 and TRBJ2-7, is KAGVTQTPRYLIKTRGQQVTLSCSPISGHRSVSWYQQTPGQGLQFLFEYFSETQRNKGNFPGRFSGRQFSNSRSEMNVSTLELGDSALYLCASSSGNPYEQYFGPGTRLTVT.